One and the same sample provided the 20 T cell receptor beta chains below, sequenced in a study of T cell responses to AZD1222 COVID-19 vaccine (dated by TCRdb to the early 2020s). The sample's time point label is to be understood as: baseline before first vaccination. Library generation was performed with the immunoSEQ multiplex PCR assay. The clones in this table, taken by TCRdb from immuneACCESS, are in-frame only. Not every clone is retained; where verified, under half of the shortfall comes from an unresolved V gene, and the cause of the rest is unknown. This sample gives around 160,000 clones in total; roughly 90% of them show up just once. Approximately 5.7% of the sample is in the top ten clones. The sample here was peripheral blood, taken on day 0 of AZD1222 vaccination. These TCRs come from an adult in good health.

This clone was seen a few times. V and J are TRBV6-2 or TRBV6-3 and TRBJ2-7, with 9 bases fitting TRBD2. Germline V gives CDR1 MNHEY, CDR2 SVGEGT. The CDR3 is 15 amino acids. Trimming took 0 bases from V and 4 from J; bases not matched to a gene: 4. CDR3 in amino acids: CASSYSPREGYEQYF. The CDR3 region has the DNA TGTGCCAGCAGTTACTCTCCGCGGGAGGGATACGAGCAGTACTTC.

The V and J genes are TRBV7-2 and TRBJ1-5, with 9 bases aligning to TRBD1. The CDR3 length is 15 residues. Germline V lookup: CDR1 SGHTA, CDR2 FQGNSA. V shed 6 bases, J shed 1 base, and the junction held 4 bases outside the gene matches. The DNA of the CDR3 is TGTGCCAGCAGTCAACAGGGGGCGAGCAATCAGCCCCAGCATTTT. Amino acid sequence: CASSQQGASNQPQHF.

The V gene is TRBV5-8, the J gene TRBJ1-3; TRBD1 is a possible D gene (6 bases). Germline V gene sequence: CDR1 SGHTS, CDR2 YDEGEE. There are 13 residues in the CDR3. V was pared by 7 bases and J by 7 bases, with 15 bases between. The CDR3 here is CASSEGVANTIYF. For the CDR3, the DNA is TGTGCCAGCTCTGAGGGGGTTGCGAACACCATATATTTT.

The CDR3 coding sequence is TGTGCCAGCAGCTTGGGGCCCCCTGATTTTAATGAAAAACTGTTTTTT. It codes for CASSLGPPDFNEKLFF. V usage is TRBV5-5 and J usage is TRBJ1-4; no definite D call. The V gene lost 0 bases and the J gene lost 4 bases, with 13 bases spanning the gap. Looked up from germline, CDR1 is SGHKS and CDR2 is YYEKEE (reference sequence). This CDR3 has 16 residues.

The rearrangement links TRBV30 to TRBJ1-4; D call uncertain. This CDR3 is 13 amino acids long. Looked up from germline, CDR1 is GTSNPN and CDR2 is SVGIG (reference sequence). Trimming removed 0 bases from V and 6 bases from J, with 8 bases in between. The CDR3 sequence is CAWSVGRHEKLFF. In nucleotides, the CDR3 is TGTGCCTGGAGTGTAGGACGGCATGAAAAACTGTTTTTT.

The J gene is TRBJ1-2, the V gene TRBV9; D remains unclear. Germline CDR1 reads SGDLS; CDR2 reads YYNGEE. V was clipped by 0 bases and J by 6 bases, with 9 bases between them. The CDR3 contains 13 residues. For the CDR3, the DNA is TGTGCCAGCAGCGTAGGCCTTCAAAATGGCTACACCTTC. This translates into CASSVGLQNGYTF.

V usage is TRBV30 and J usage is TRBJ2-7, with TRBD1 matching 9 bases. Per germline, CDR1 GTSNPN and CDR2 SVGIG (reference sequence). The CDR3 is 14 residues long. J was trimmed by 6 bases and V by 0 bases; bases with no gene match: 6. The CDR3 loop is CAWSVLTGGAEQYF. The DNA of the CDR3 is TGTGCCTGGAGTGTACTAACAGGGGGCGCCGAGCAGTACTTC.

V usage is TRBV27 and J usage is TRBJ1-6; TRBD1 is a possible D gene (6 bases). Per the germline V gene, CDR1 is MNHEY and CDR2 is SMNVEV (reference sequence). The CDR3 covers 15 residues. V was pared by 6 bases and J by 6 bases, with 15 bases between. CDR3 DNA sequence: TGTGCCAGCAGCCCACGTAAGGGGGGTAATTCACCCCTCCACTTT. Translation: CASSPRKGGNSPLHF.

J is TRBJ2-1 and V is TRBV5-1; D may be TRBD1 (6 bases). Trimming pared 0 bases from V and 6 bases from J, leaving 7 bases between. In germline, CDR1 is SGHRS, CDR2 YFSETQ. The CDR3 contains 13 residues. The CDR3 is CASSLGTANEQFF. In DNA, the CDR3 is TGCGCCAGCAGCTTGGGGACAGCCAATGAGCAGTTCTTC.

This chain joins TRBV6-4 and TRBJ1-1; no reliable D call. The ends were cut back, 2 bases at V and 5 bases at J, with 3 bases in the middle. CDR1 and CDR2 from the germline V gene are MRHNA and SNTAGT. CDR3 size: 11 residues. For the CDR3, the DNA is TGTGCCAGCAGTGACCCGACTGAAGCTTTCTTT. Protein: CASSDPTEAFF.

CDR3 residues: CASSHDWHGYTF. The CDR3 DNA follows: TGTGCCAGCAGTCATGACTGGCATGGCTACACCTTC. The chain has TRBV12-3 or TRBV12-4 and TRBJ1-2; D is ambiguous. CDR3 length equals 12 residues. The ends were cut back, 5 bases at V and 6 bases at J, with 10 bases in the middle.

This chain joins TRBV29-1 and TRBJ2-7; D may correspond to TRBD1 or TRBD2 (5 bases each). The CDR3 is 13 residues long. Germline lookup yields CDR1 SQVTM and CDR2 ANQGSEA. Deletions cut 6 bases from V and 1 base from J, with 13 bases between. The CDR3 loop reads CSVSQGESYEQYF. The CDR3 coding sequence is TGCAGCGTCTCCCAGGGAGAGTCCTACGAGCAGTACTTC.

V gene TRBV5-1 combines with J gene TRBJ1-1; no reliable D call. Looked up from germline, CDR1 is SGHRS and CDR2 is YFSETQ. The CDR3 is made up of 16 amino acids. The V end lost 2 bases, the J end lost 1 base, and 15 bases lay between the germline ends. CDR3 nucleotides: TGCGCCAGCAGCTTACATACCTTGGACGGGAACACTGAAGCTTTCTTT. Translating gives CASSLHTLDGNTEAFF.

V usage is TRBV5-1 and J usage is TRBJ1-5, with 11 bases that match TRBD1. The CDR3 runs 18 residues. V trimming: 0 bases; J trimming: 0 bases; junction bases outside the gene matches: 5. Per germline, CDR1 SGHRS and CDR2 YFSETQ. CDR3 nucleotide sequence: TGCGCCAGCAGCTTGGGGACAGGGGGCTCCTATAGCAATCAGCCCCAGCATTTT. Its protein is CASSLGTGGSYSNQPQHF. The whole variable domain, remainder taken from reference TRBV5-1 and TRBJ1-5, is KAGVTQTPRYLIKTRGQQVTLSCSPISGHRSVSWYQQTPGQGLQFLFEYFSETQRNKGNFPGRFSGRQFSNSRSEMNVSTLELGDSALYLCASSLGTGGSYSNQPQHFGDGTRLSIL.

The chain recombines TRBV28 with TRBJ1-5; TRBD1 might be the D (6 bases). The CDR3 is made up of 16 amino acids. CDR1 MDHEN and CDR2 SYDVKM come from the germline V gene. Trimming took off 6 bases at V and 3 bases at J, with 18 bases between the two ends. DNA of the CDR3: TGTGCCAGCAGGACCCCTCACAGGGACGTCAATCAGCCCCAGCATTTT. This gives the protein CASRTPHRDVNQPQHF.

V and J are TRBV30 and TRBJ2-7, with D possibly being TRBD2 (6 bases). CDR1 and CDR2 from the germline V gene are GTSNPN and SVGIG (reference sequence). The CDR3 contains 12 residues. Trimming left V 2 bases short and J 7 bases short, with 12 bases between. The CDR3 spells CAWSPDRGEQYF. In DNA, the CDR3 is TGTGCCTGGAGTCCGGACCGGGGGGAGCAGTACTTC.

This clone was observed a few times. The chain couples TRBV7-2 to TRBJ1-2; D is unclear. CDR3 length equals 12 residues. Trimming left V 0 bases short and J 7 bases short, with 6 bases between. Germline V CDR1 and CDR2: SGHTA, FQGNSA. CDR3 bases: TGTGCCAGCAGCTTAGCTAGTGGTGGCTACACCTTC. Translation: CASSLASGGYTF.

The genes are TRBV7-3 and TRBJ2-5; D unclear. Germline V lookup: CDR1 SGHTA, CDR2 FQGTGA. The CDR3 has 13 residues. V gave up 5 bases and J gave up 4 bases, with 11 bases separating them. CDR3 in DNA: TGTGCCAGCAGCCCAACCGAAGGAGAGACCCAGTACTTC. Translation: CASSPTEGETQYF.

This clone was seen a few times. The rearrangement links TRBV4-2 to TRBJ2-1; D tentatively fits TRBD1 or TRBD2 (5 bases each). V dropped 4 bases and J dropped 3 bases, with 16 bases sitting between them. Germline V lookup: CDR1 LGHNA, CDR2 YNFKEQ. This CDR3 is built from 16 residues. Here the CDR3 reads CASSPYVGDRYNEQFF. The CDR3 DNA sequence: TGTGCCAGCAGCCCCTACGTCGGGGACCGCTACAATGAGCAGTTCTTC.

The CDR3 bases are TGTGCCAGTAGGGCTGTTCGGGGCAGCCTGGCCTACGAGCAGTACTTC. It codes for CASRAVRGSLAYEQYF. This chain links TRBV19 with TRBJ2-7; D may be TRBD1 or TRBD2 (5 bases each). Trimming took off 6 bases at V and 2 bases at J, with 20 bases between the two ends. Germline V gene lookup returns CDR1 LNHDA and CDR2 SQIVND (reference sequence). This CDR3 is 16 amino acids long.